The rows below give T cell receptor beta chains drawn from one sample of a study of blood T cells in healthy people across ages. TCRdb itself ran the 5' RACE reads through MiXCR, one entry per CDR3 protein. The sample consists of roughly 1.7 million distinct CDR3 sequences, around 35% of them appearing once. Material: blood. All receptors come from a woman aged 25 to 39 in good health. CDR3s include the opening cysteine and the closing phenylalanine or tryptophan. D genes are given only for firm matches. Expanded clones are given a class, and other clones once, few, many or no size at all.

V: TRBV2
size: NA
J: TRBJ2-1
D: TRBD2
CDR3: CASRKTSGNTNEQFF
DNA: TGTGCCAGCAGAAAGACTAGCGGGAATACCAATGAGCAGTTCTTC

V: TRBV29-1
size: NA
J: TRBJ2-5
D: NA
CDR3: CSVLPDLQETLYF
DNA: TGCAGCGTCTTACCGGACCTACAAGAGACCCTGTACTTC

V: TRBV12-3/TRBV12-4
size: NA
J: TRBJ2-5
D: NA
CDR3: CASSLARRGGIQETQYF
DNA: TGTGCCAGCAGTTTAGCGCGGAGGGGGGGGATTCAAGAGACCCAGTACTTC

V: TRBV27
size: NA
J: TRBJ2-1
D: NA
CDR3: CASSLWSGNEQFF
DNA: TGTGCCAGCAGTTTATGGTCGGGGAATGAGCAGTTCTTC

V: TRBV9
size: NA
J: TRBJ2-5
D: NA
CDR3: CASSSQADRSYNEQYF
DNA: TGTGCCAGCAGCTCTCAGGCGGACAGATCCTACAATGAGCAGTACTTC

V: TRBV5-4
size: NA
J: TRBJ2-7
D: NA
CDR3: CASSLAIAASYEQYF
DNA: TGTGCCAGCAGCTTGGCCATAGCGGCCTCCTACGAGCAGTACTTC

V: TRBV2
size: NA
J: TRBJ2-7
D: NA
CDR3: CASSEVGQNDYTYEQYF
DNA: TGTGCCAGCAGTGAAGTTGGCCAGAACGACTACACCTACGAGCAGTACTTC

V: TRBV5-1
size: many
J: TRBJ2-7
D: TRBD1
CDR3: CASSLSTGTVAYEQYF
DNA: TGCGCCAGCAGCTTGTCCACCGGGACAGTCGCCTACGAGCAGTACTTC

V: TRBV12-3/TRBV12-4
size: NA
J: TRBJ1-1
D: NA
CDR3: CASSLTDNEAFF
DNA: TGTGCCAGCAGTTTAACGGACAACGAAGCTTTCTTT

V: TRBV28
size: NA
J: TRBJ2-7
D: NA
CDR3: CASSLSRGRQESSYEQYF
DNA: TGTGCCAGCAGTTTATCTCGCGGAAGACAGGAGAGCTCCTACGAGCAGTACTTC

V: TRBV7-2
size: NA
J: TRBJ2-3
D: TRBD2
CDR3: CASSLQLAGADTQYF
DNA: TGTGCCAGCAGCTTGCAACTAGCGGGAGCAGATACGCAGTATTTT

V: TRBV15
size: NA
J: TRBJ2-1
D: TRBD2
CDR3: CATSREGLAYEQFF
DNA: TGTGCCACCAGCAGAGAGGGACTAGCTTATGAGCAGTTCTTC

V: TRBV27
size: once
J: TRBJ2-7
D: TRBD1
CDR3: CASSLTGGPAEQYF
DNA: TGTGCCAGCAGCTTGACAGGGGGCCCCGCCGAGCAGTACTTC

V: TRBV6-2/TRBV6-3
size: NA
J: TRBJ1-5
D: NA
CDR3: CACSYGGSVGQPQHF
DNA: TGTGCCTGCAGTTACGGCGGGAGTGTAGGTCAGCCCCAGCATTTT

V: TRBV20-1
size: NA
J: TRBJ2-3
D: NA
CDR3: CSARWWRVRKDTQYF
DNA: TGCAGTGCTAGATGGTGGCGGGTCCGGAAGGATACGCAGTATTTT

V: TRBV5-1
size: few
J: TRBJ2-7
D: NA
CDR3: CASSTELAAGSGEQYF
DNA: TGCGCCAGCAGCACCGAATTAGCGGCGGGATCTGGCGAGCAGTACTTC

V: TRBV5-6
size: NA
J: TRBJ2-5
D: TRBD1
CDR3: CASSTGQGRGEQYF
DNA: TGTGCCAGCAGCACCGGACAGGGGCGGGGAGAGCAGTACTTC

V: TRBV27
size: NA
J: TRBJ2-3
D: TRBD2
CDR3: CASSLAGTSADTQYF
DNA: TGTGCCAGCAGTTTAGCCGGGACTAGCGCAGATACGCAGTATTTT

V: TRBV10-2
size: few
J: TRBJ1-1
D: TRBD1
CDR3: CASRTQGLEAFF
DNA: TGCGCCAGCAGGACACAGGGGCTTGAAGCTTTCTTT

V: TRBV20-1
size: NA
J: TRBJ2-7
D: NA
CDR3: CSASWKHEQYF
DNA: TGCAGTGCGAGTTGGAAACACGAGCAGTACTTC

V: TRBV28
size: few
J: TRBJ1-2
D: NA
CDR3: CASSPWGQGSLYGYTF
DNA: TGTGCCAGCAGCCCTTGGGGGCAGGGGAGCTTATATGGCTACACCTTC

V: TRBV27
size: NA
J: TRBJ1-2
D: TRBD1
CDR3: CATRGWDRNNYGYTF
DNA: TGTGCCACAAGAGGCTGGGACAGAAATAACTATGGCTACACCTTC

V: TRBV9
size: NA
J: TRBJ2-3
D: NA
CDR3: CASSVSGGGSDTQYF
DNA: TGTGCCAGCAGCGTAAGTGGAGGGGGGTCAGATACGCAGTATTTT

V: TRBV6-1
size: few
J: TRBJ2-1
D: NA
CDR3: CASSVTASFGYNEQFF
DNA: TGTGCCAGCAGTGTGACAGCCTCCTTTGGCTACAATGAGCAGTTCTTC

V: TRBV7-2
size: few
J: TRBJ2-7
D: TRBD2
CDR3: CASSLVTSEIYEQYF
DNA: TGTGCCAGCAGCTTAGTTACTAGCGAGATCTACGAGCAGTACTTC

V: TRBV5-1
size: few
J: TRBJ2-3
D: NA
CDR3: CASSLSNRHTDTQYF
DNA: TGCGCCAGCAGCTTGAGTAACAGACACACAGATACGCAGTATTTT

V: TRBV13
size: many
J: TRBJ2-5
D: NA
CDR3: CASRPLGGQETQYF
DNA: TGTGCCAGCCGCCCTCTCGGGGGCCAAGAGACCCAGTACTTC

V: TRBV7-2
size: few
J: TRBJ2-1
D: NA
CDR3: CASSLVKGLYNEQFF
DNA: TGTGCCAGCAGCTTAGTTAAAGGGCTCTACAATGAGCAGTTCTTC

V: TRBV30
size: NA
J: TRBJ2-5
D: TRBD2
CDR3: CAWRLAGSGTQYF
DNA: TGTGCCTGGAGGTTAGCGGGATCAGGGACCCAGTACTTC

V: TRBV4-2
size: NA
J: TRBJ1-5
D: NA
CDR3: CACSQTVDGTISNQPQHF
DNA: TGTGCCTGCAGCCAAACCGTGGACGGGACAATTAGCAATCAGCCCCAGCATTTT

V: TRBV7-9
size: NA
J: TRBJ2-1
D: TRBD2
CDR3: CASQSGKGNEQFF
DNA: TGTGCCAGTCAAAGCGGGAAGGGCAATGAGCAGTTCTTC

V: TRBV15
size: few
J: TRBJ2-7
D: TRBD2
CDR3: CATSRDGLAGYEQYF
DNA: TGTGCCACCAGCAGAGATGGACTAGCGGGATACGAGCAGTACTTC

V: TRBV6-5
size: few
J: TRBJ2-2
D: TRBD2
CDR3: CASSYSLAGGTGELFF
DNA: TGTGCCAGCAGTTACAGCCTAGCGGGAGGCACCGGGGAGCTGTTTTTT

V: TRBV5-1
size: many
J: TRBJ2-1
D: TRBD2
CDR3: CASSFRGLASYNEQFF
DNA: TGCGCCAGCAGCTTTCGGGGACTAGCAAGCTACAATGAGCAGTTCTTC

V: TRBV6-6
size: NA
J: TRBJ2-7
D: NA
CDR3: CASSRLGEPSEQYF
DNA: TGTGCCAGCAGTCGACTAGGCGAGCCAAGCGAGCAGTACTTC

V: TRBV7-9
size: many
J: TRBJ2-7
D: NA
CDR3: CASSLGPGEQYF
DNA: TGTGCCAGCAGCTTAGGGCCTGGCGAGCAGTACTTC

V: TRBV20-1
size: many
J: TRBJ1-5
D: TRBD1
CDR3: CSASRDRGGFDQPQHF
DNA: TGCAGTGCTAGCCGGGACAGGGGGGGATTCGATCAGCCCCAGCATTTT

V: TRBV11-1
size: NA
J: TRBJ2-3
D: TRBD2
CDR3: CVSTRTSQGTDTQYF
DNA: TGTGTCAGCACCCGGACTAGTCAGGGCACAGATACGCAGTATTTT

V: TRBV12-3/TRBV12-4
size: few
J: TRBJ2-3
D: NA
CDR3: CASRGGAGQLQGTQYF
DNA: TGTGCCAGCAGGGGGGGGGCGGGACAGCTACAGGGTACGCAGTATTTT

V: TRBV9
size: NA
J: TRBJ2-1
D: TRBD1
CDR3: CASSVQGGVGSYNEQFF
DNA: TGTGCCAGCAGCGTCCAAGGGGGCGTCGGATCCTACAATGAGCAGTTCTTC

V: TRBV27
size: few
J: TRBJ1-6
D: TRBD1
CDR3: CASSPPGQPYSPLHF
DNA: TGTGCCAGCAGTCCCCCGGGACAGCCATATTCACCCCTCCACTTT

V: TRBV20-1
size: few
J: TRBJ2-3
D: TRBD2
CDR3: CSASAAGGSTDTQYF
DNA: TGCAGTGCTAGTGCAGCGGGGGGGAGCACAGATACGCAGTATTTT

V: TRBV7-3
size: NA
J: TRBJ2-3
D: TRBD2
CDR3: CASSSTRRASGSTGADTQYF
DNA: TGTGCCAGCAGCTCCACGAGGCGGGCTAGCGGGAGCACCGGGGCAGATACGCAGTATTTT

V: TRBV12-3/TRBV12-4
size: many
J: TRBJ2-1
D: NA
CDR3: CASSLEGGEEFF
DNA: TGTGCCAGCAGTTTAGAAGGGGGAGAGGAGTTCTTC

V: TRBV15
size: NA
J: TRBJ2-5
D: NA
CDR3: CATSRDGRTDETQYF
DNA: TGTGCCACCAGCAGAGATGGGCGAACGGACGAGACCCAGTACTTC

V: TRBV4-1
size: NA
J: TRBJ2-1
D: NA
CDR3: CASSQDPSGLRNEQFF
DNA: TGCGCCAGCAGCCAAGACCCCAGCGGGCTTCGGAATGAGCAGTTCTTC

V: TRBV27
size: many
J: TRBJ2-1
D: TRBD2
CDR3: CASSLSGEGYNEQFF
DNA: TGTGCCAGCAGTTTAAGCGGGGAGGGCTACAATGAGCAGTTCTTC

V: TRBV10-3
size: NA
J: TRBJ1-4
D: TRBD1
CDR3: CAFRDGTGEKLFF
DNA: TGTGCCTTCAGAGATGGGACAGGTGAAAAACTGTTTTTT

V: TRBV5-1
size: NA
J: TRBJ1-1
D: TRBD1
CDR3: CASSWGFRDRVRGTEAFF
DNA: TGCGCCAGCAGCTGGGGATTCCGGGACAGGGTACGGGGCACTGAAGCTTTCTTT

V: TRBV20-1
size: few
J: TRBJ2-5
D: NA
CDR3: CSARTIEQETQYF
DNA: TGCAGTGCTAGGACGATAGAACAAGAGACCCAGTACTTC

V: TRBV29-1
size: NA
J: TRBJ1-2
D: NA
CDR3: CSGSGQTTNYGYTF
DNA: TGCAGCGGTTCGGGACAAACTACTAACTATGGCTACACCTTC

V: TRBV7-9
size: few
J: TRBJ1-4
D: NA
CDR3: CASSLAGQAEGEKLFF
DNA: TGTGCCAGCAGCTTAGCAGGGCAGGCAGAAGGTGAAAAACTGTTTTTT

V: TRBV7-9
size: few
J: TRBJ1-2
D: NA
CDR3: CASSFVGSNYGYTF
DNA: TGTGCCAGCAGCTTCGTGGGCAGTAACTATGGCTACACCTTC

V: TRBV20-1
size: few
J: TRBJ1-6
D: TRBD1
CDR3: CSARGRDSHNSPLHF
DNA: TGCAGTGCCAGGGGAAGGGACAGCCATAATTCACCCCTCCACTTT

V: TRBV28
size: few
J: TRBJ1-6
D: NA
CDR3: CASSFGRPLHF
DNA: TGTGCCAGCAGTTTCGGGAGACCCCTCCACTTT